This paragraph reports one T cell receptor (beta chain). Its antigen remains unidentified. The data are from a study of T cell responses to AZD1222 COVID-19 vaccine (dated by TCRdb to 2020 to 2023). General notes on the study: TCR sequencing covered fewer than 250 trial participants: 200 to 220 given two doses of AZD1222 and 26 given two doses of MenACWY control vaccine. Enrollment into the trials was organized by age into subgroups of 18-55, 56-69 and 70-plus years, and those subgroups contained approximately 150, 30 and 60 TCR-sequenced participants, respectively. Findings and caveats that apply to the study as a whole: The 56-69-year group was small, and its depth increase did not reach significance, likely because of low power. After two AZD1222 doses, spike-specific TCR breadth and depth were significantly higher than at day 0 and than in MenACWY recipients. Reportedly, almost half of the unique spike-specific TCRs recognized epitopes lying outside the regions that are mutated in the B.1.351 and B.1.1.7 variants. The vaccine-associated CD4 TCRs covered the entire spike protein, and the dominant responses fell in regions 160-218 and 743-854. Because no day 14 peak-response samples were available, repertoires were characterized only after the peak T cell response. Participants were mostly white British, with more females than males. The authors suggested clonal diversity may have been underestimated. Conclusions about previously exposed vaccinees were limited because only six AZD1222 recipients were SARS-CoV-2 seropositive at baseline.

The CDR3 regions of human TCRbeta chains were subjected to immunosequencing. The paper's processing steps were these. Repertoire TCRs were checked for matches against a reference library of SARS-CoV-2-specific TCRs that had been generated using the MIRA antigen-specificity platform. Breadth was defined as the fraction of unique TCRs that were SARS-CoV-2-associated, and depth was defined as the fraction of total T cells that were SARS-CoV-2-associated. Each spike-specific TCR was assigned to its reactive spike region and to a CD4 or CD8 class using the MIRA data. Log10-transformed breadth and depth values were compared by one-way ANOVA with Sidak's multiple comparisons tests. This is the immuneACCESS table as TCRdb keeps it, with only in-frame sequences that have V and J called. A part of the clones is gone; compared with another copy, unresolved V genes explain less than half, and the rest is unexplained. The V and J calls and clone size are taken from that table; D and trimming were inferred from the DNA. This sample's table has entries for about 140,000 clones. The top ten clones comprise 2% to 2.5% of the sample.

This specimen's time point label, per the study, means: baseline before first vaccination. Vaccinee samples came from UK trials COV001 and COV002, including a single-blind randomized controlled phase 2/3 trial of AZD1222 (ChAdOx1 nCoV-19) in healthy adults. For TCRbeta chain sequencing, PBMC samples were collected from trial participants at day 0 and at day 28 after the second dose. Trimming takes 4 bases off V and 7 bases off J; junction bases not matched to a gene: 12. The CDR3 measures 16 amino acids from cysteine to phenylalanine. The retained sequence is limited to the CDR3, 48 bases, with the frame set at the first base. As encoded in the germline V gene, CDR1 is MNHNS while CDR2 is SASEGT.

This TCR was sampled from an adult in good health. Source material: peripheral blood. In this chain, TRBV6-1 is recombined with TRBJ1-5, with TRBD1 identical over 8 junction bases. The DNA sequence follows: TGTGCCAGCAGTGGACAGGGGCCACCCGGGGAACAGCCCCAGCATTTT. Its protein is CASSGQGPPGEQPQHF.